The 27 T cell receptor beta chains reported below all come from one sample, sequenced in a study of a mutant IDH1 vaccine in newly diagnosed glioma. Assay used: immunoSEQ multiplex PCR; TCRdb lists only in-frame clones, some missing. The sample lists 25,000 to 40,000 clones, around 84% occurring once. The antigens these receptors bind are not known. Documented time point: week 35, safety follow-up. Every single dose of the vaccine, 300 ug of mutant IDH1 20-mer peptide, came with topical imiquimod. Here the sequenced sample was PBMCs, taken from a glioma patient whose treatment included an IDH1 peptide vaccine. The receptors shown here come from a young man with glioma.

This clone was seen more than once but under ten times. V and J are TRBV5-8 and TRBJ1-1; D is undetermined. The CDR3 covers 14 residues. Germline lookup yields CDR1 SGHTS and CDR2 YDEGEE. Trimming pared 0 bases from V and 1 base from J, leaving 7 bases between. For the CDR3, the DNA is TGTGCCAGCAGCTTGGTATTGGGGAACACTGAAGCTTTCTTT. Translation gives CASSLVLGNTEAFF.

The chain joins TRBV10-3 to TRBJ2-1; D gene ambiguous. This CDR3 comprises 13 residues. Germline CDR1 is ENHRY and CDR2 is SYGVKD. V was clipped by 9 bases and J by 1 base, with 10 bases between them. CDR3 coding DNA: TGTGCCATTTTCGACTTATCCTACAATGAGCAGTTCTTC. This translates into CAIFDLSYNEQFF.

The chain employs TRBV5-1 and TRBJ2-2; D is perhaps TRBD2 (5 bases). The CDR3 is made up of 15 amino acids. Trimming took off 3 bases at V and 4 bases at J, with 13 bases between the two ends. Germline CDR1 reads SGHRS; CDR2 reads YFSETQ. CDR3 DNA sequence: TGCGCCAGCAGCTCTGATTGGACTCTCACCGGGGAGCTGTTTTTT. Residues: CASSSDWTLTGELFF.

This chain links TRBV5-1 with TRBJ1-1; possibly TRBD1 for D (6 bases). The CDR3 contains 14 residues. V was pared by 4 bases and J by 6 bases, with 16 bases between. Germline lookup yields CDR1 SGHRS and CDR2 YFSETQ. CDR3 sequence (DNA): TGCGCCAGCAGCGCACAGGGAAGTGTCGCTGAAGCTTTCTTT. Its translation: CASSAQGSVAEAFF.

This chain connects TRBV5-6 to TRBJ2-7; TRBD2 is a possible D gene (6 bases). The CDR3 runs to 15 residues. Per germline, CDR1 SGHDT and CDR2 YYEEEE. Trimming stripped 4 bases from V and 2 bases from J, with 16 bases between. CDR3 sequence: CASSPGGVSPYEQYF. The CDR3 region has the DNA TGTGCCAGCAGCCCCGGAGGGGTCTCCCCCTACGAGCAGTACTTC.

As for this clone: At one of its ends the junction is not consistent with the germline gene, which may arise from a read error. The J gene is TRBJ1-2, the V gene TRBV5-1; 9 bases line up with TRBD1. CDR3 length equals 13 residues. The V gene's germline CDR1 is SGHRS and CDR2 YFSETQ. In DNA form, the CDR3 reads TGCGCCAGCAGCTCCGGGACAGGGAACATTTTTGCCTTC. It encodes CASSSGTGNIFAF.

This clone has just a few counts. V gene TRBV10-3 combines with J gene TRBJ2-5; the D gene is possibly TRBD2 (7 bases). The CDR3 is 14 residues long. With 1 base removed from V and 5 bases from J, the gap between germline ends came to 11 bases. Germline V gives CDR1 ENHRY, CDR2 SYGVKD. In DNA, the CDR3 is TGTGCCATCAGTGAGTGGGGGGGCGAGGAGACCCAGTACTTC. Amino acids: CAISEWGGEETQYF.

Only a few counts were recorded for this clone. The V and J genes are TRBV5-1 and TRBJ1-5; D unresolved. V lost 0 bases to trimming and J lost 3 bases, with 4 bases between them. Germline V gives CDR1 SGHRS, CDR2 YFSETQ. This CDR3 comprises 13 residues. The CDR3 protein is CASSLEVNQPQHF. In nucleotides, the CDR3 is TGCGCCAGCAGCTTGGAGGTCAATCAGCCCCAGCATTTT.

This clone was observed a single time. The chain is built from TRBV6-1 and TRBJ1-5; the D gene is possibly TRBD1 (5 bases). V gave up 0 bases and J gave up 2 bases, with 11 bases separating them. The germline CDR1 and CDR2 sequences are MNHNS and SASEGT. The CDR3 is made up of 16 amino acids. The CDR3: CASSEAGPWGNQPQHF. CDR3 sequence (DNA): TGTGCCAGCAGTGAAGCGGGACCCTGGGGCAATCAGCCCCAGCATTTT.

For the CDR3, the DNA is TGTGCCAGCAGTGGCTTCTACGGCTACACCTTC. Its protein is CASSGFYGYTF. The rearrangement joins TRBV2 to TRBJ1-2; D ambiguous. From germline, CDR1 is SNHLY and CDR2 FYNNEI. With 4 bases removed from V and 8 bases from J, the gap between germline ends came to 8 bases. The CDR3 covers 11 residues.

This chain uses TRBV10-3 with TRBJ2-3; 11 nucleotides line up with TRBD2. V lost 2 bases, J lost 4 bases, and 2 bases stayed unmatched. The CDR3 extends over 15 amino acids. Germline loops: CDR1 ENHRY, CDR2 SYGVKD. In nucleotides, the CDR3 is TGTGCCATCAGTGAGACTAGCGGGAGTGCAGATACGCAGTATTTT. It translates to CAISETSGSADTQYF.

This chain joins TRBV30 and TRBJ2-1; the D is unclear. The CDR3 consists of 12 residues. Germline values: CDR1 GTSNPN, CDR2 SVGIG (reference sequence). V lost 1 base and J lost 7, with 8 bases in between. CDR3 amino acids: CAWSAPGNEQFF. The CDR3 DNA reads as TGTGCCTGGAGTGCCCCCGGGAATGAGCAGTTCTTC.

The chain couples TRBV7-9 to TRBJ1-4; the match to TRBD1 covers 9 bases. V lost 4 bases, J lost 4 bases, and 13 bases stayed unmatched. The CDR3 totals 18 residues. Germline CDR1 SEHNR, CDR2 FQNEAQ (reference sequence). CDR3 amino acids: CASSSAPIGQGHNEKLFF. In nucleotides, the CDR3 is TGTGCCAGCAGCTCGGCACCAATAGGACAGGGGCATAATGAAAAACTGTTTTTT.

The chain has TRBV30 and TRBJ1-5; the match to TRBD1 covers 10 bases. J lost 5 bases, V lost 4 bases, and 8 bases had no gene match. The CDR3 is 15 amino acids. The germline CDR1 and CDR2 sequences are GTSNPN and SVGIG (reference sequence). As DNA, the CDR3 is TGTGCCTGGACCCCGGGACAGGGGACCTATCAGCCCCAGCATTTT. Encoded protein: CAWTPGQGTYQPQHF.

CDR3 bases: TGTGCCAGCAGTTTTTCTAGAGACTCCTACGAGCAGTACTTC. This gives the protein CASSFSRDSYEQYF. The V gene is TRBV27, the J gene TRBJ2-7, with no clear D. V shed 3 bases and J shed 0 bases, with 9 bases lying between them. CDR1 is MNHEY, CDR2 SMNVEV, per germline (reference sequence). The CDR3 has 14 residues.

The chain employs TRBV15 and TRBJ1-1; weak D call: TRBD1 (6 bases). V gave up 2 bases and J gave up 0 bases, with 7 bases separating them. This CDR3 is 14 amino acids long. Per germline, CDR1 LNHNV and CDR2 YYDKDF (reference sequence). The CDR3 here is CATSRRDMNTEAFF. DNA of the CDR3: TGTGCCACCAGCAGACGGGACATGAACACTGAAGCTTTCTTT.

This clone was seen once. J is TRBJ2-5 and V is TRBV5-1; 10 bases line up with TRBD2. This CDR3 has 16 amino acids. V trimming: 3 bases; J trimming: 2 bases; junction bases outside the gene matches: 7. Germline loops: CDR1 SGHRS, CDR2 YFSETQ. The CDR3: CASSYLAGVRQETQYF. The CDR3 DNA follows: TGCGCCAGCAGCTACCTAGCGGGAGTGAGGCAAGAGACCCAGTACTTC. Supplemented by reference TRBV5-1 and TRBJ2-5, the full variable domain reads KAGVTQTPRYLIKTRGQQVTLSCSPISGHRSVSWYQQTPGQGLQFLFEYFSETQRNKGNFPGRFSGRQFSNSRSEMNVSTLELGDSALYLCASSYLAGVRQETQYFGPGTRLLVL.

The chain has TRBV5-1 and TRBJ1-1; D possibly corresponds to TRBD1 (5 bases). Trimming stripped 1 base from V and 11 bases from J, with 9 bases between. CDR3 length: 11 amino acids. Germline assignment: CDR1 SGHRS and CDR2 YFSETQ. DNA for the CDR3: TGCGCCAGCAGCTTGTCGACAGTTGCTTTCTTT. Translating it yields CASSLSTVAFF.

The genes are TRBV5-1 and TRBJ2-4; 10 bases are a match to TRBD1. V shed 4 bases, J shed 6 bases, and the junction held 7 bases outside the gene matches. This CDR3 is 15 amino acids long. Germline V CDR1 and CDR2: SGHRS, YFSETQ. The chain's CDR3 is CASSQRQGAGNIQYF. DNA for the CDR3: TGCGCCAGCAGCCAAAGACAGGGGGCGGGAAACATTCAGTACTTC.

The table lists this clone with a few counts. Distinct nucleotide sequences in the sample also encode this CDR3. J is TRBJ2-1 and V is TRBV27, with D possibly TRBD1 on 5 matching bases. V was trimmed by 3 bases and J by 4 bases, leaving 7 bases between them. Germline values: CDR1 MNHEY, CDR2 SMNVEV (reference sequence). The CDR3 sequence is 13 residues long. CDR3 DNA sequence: TGTGCCAGCAGTTTGGGGCAATACAATGAGCAGTTCTTC. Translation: CASSLGQYNEQFF.

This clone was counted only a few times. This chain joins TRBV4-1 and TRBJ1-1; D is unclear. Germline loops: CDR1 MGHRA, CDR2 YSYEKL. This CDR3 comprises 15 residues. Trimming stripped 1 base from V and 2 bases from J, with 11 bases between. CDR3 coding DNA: TGCGCCAGCAGCCAAGGACCACAACCTAACACTGAAGCTTTCTTT. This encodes CASSQGPQPNTEAFF.

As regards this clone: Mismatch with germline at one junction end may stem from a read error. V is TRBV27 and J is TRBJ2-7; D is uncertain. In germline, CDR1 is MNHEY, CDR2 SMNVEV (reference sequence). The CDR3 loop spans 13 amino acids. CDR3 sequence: CASSVSSFYEQYF. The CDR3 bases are TGTGCCAGCAGTGTATCTTCCTTCTACGAGCAGTACTTC.

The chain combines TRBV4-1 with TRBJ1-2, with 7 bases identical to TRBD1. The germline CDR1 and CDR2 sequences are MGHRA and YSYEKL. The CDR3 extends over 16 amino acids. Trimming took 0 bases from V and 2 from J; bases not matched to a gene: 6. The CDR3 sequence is CASSQDGQGVNYGYTF. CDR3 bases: TGCGCCAGCAGCCAAGATGGGCAGGGGGTAAACTATGGCTACACCTTC.

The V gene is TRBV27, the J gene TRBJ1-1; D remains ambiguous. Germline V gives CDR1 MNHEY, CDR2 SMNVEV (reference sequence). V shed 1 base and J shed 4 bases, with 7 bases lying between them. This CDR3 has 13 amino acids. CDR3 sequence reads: CASSLWSGTEAFF. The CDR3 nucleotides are TGTGCCAGCAGTTTATGGTCGGGCACTGAAGCTTTCTTT.

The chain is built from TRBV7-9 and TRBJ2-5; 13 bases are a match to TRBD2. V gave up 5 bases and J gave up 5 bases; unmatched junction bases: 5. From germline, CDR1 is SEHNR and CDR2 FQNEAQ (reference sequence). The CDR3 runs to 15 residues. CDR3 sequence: CASSQLAGGLETQYF. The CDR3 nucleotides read TGTGCCAGCAGCCAACTAGCGGGAGGGCTTGAGACCCAGTACTTC.

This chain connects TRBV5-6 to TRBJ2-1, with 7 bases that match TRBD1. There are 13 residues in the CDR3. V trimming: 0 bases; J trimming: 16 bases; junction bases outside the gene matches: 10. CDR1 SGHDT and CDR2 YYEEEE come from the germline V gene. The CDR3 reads CASSLVDTDRQFF. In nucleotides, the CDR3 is TGTGCCAGCAGCTTGGTCGATACGGACAGGCAATTCTTC.

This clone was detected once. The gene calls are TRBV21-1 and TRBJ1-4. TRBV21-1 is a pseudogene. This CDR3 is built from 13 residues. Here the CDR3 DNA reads TGTGCCACTGGGAGGGAGATTGAAGAAAAACTGTTTTTT. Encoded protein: CATGREIEEKLFF.